This record concerns one T cell receptor (beta chain) sequence. The data were taken from a study of tumor and adjacent non-tumor tissue in lung cancer. No cell sorting was done before RNA was extracted from the tissue. J lost 5 bases, V lost 4 bases, and 9 bases had no gene match. The CDR3 has 15 residues. Germline-derived CDR1 and CDR2 are KGHSH and LQKENI. A modified ARM-PCR protocol with three rounds of nested PCR amplified TCRbeta. TCRdb re-called the multiplex PCR reads through MiXCR, storing one row per CDR3 protein. The repertoire holds 78,000 or so distinct CDR3 sequences, roughly 80% seen once, with approximately 12% in the top ten.

The chain combines TRBV18 with TRBJ2-5; 8 bases are shared with TRBD1. Sequences were obtained from lung tumor tissue. The TCR was taken from a woman in her forties or fifties with non-small cell lung cancer. This chain's CDR3 is CASSQQGQVRETQYF. CDR3 DNA: TGTGCCAGCTCACAACAGGGACAGGTGAGGGAGACCCAGTACTTC.